Below, 32 T cell receptor beta chains from the same sample are listed, as sequenced in a study of T cell responses to AZD1222 COVID-19 vaccine. The protocol was immunoSEQ multiplex PCR, while the TCRdb copy is restricted to in-frame clones and leaves out a portion. This table has roughly 140,000 clones, 88% appearing once. Sequencing used peripheral blood, obtained on day 0 of MenACWY control vaccination. The receptors derive from an adult in good health.

The chain has TRBV2 and TRBJ2-7; 10 nucleotides match TRBD1. The CDR3 covers 15 residues. After removal of 6 bases from V and 4 bases from J, the junction contained 9 bases not matched to a gene. Germline values: CDR1 SNHLY, CDR2 FYNNEI. As DNA, the CDR3 is TGTGCCAGCAGGGCGGACAGGGGGGATATATACGAGCAGTACTTC. Its translation: CASRADRGDIYEQYF. Filled out from reference TRBV2 and TRBJ2-7, the complete variable domain reads EPEVTQTPSHQVTQMGQEVILRCVPISNHLYFYWYRQILGQKVEFLVSFYNNEISEKSEIFDDQFSVERPDGSNFTLKIRSTKLEDSAMYFCASRADRGDIYEQYFGPGTRLTVT.

V is TRBV7-2 and J is TRBJ1-5; D gene ambiguous. V was clipped by 5 bases and J by 7 bases, with 12 bases between them. The CDR3 runs 13 residues. In germline, CDR1 is SGHTA, CDR2 FQGNSA. CDR3 protein: CASSPEREQPQHF. The CDR3 DNA sequence: TGTGCCAGCAGCCCCGAAAGAGAACAGCCCCAGCATTTT.

The rearrangement links TRBV6-2 or TRBV6-3 to TRBJ1-5; D ambiguous. The germline V gene has CDR1 MNHEY and CDR2 SVGEGT. The CDR3 has 15 residues. Trimming shortened V by 0 bases and J by 0 bases, and 6 bases separated the two germline ends. This CDR3 reads CASSYSWGSNQPQHF. Here the CDR3 DNA reads TGTGCCAGCAGTTACTCGTGGGGTAGCAATCAGCCCCAGCATTTT.

The rearrangement links TRBV28 to TRBJ2-7, with TRBD2 identical over 7 bases. CDR1 and CDR2 (germline): MDHEN, SYDVKM. The CDR3 has 16 amino acids. Trimming removed 8 bases from V and 1 base from J; junction bases left unmatched: 14. In nucleotides, the CDR3 is TGTGCCAGCTACCCCTGGGGGGGGAATCCTTCCTACGAGCAGTACTTC. It yields the protein CASYPWGGNPSYEQYF.

This chain joins TRBV28 and TRBJ2-3, with 9 bases fitting TRBD1. Losses at the gene ends were 5 bases for V and 3 bases for J; bases not matched to a gene: 6. The germline CDR1 and CDR2 sequences are MDHEN and SYDVKM. The CDR3 sequence is 15 residues long. In DNA form, the CDR3 reads TGTGCCAGCAGTCACAGGGGGCAAATGACAGATACGCAGTATTTT. Translating it yields CASSHRGQMTDTQYF.

This clone occurred once. The chain joins TRBV28 to TRBJ1-5; D is uncertain. This CDR3 contains 12 residues. V dropped 3 bases and J dropped 7 bases, with 7 bases sitting between them. Per the germline V gene, CDR1 is MDHEN and CDR2 is SYDVKM. CDR3 sequence: CASSFGSQPQHF. The CDR3 nucleotides are TGTGCCAGCAGTTTTGGGAGCCAGCCCCAGCATTTT. The variable domain in full, completed from reference TRBV28 and TRBJ1-5, reads DVKVTQSSRYLVKRTGEKVFLECVQDMDHENMFWYRQDPGLGLRLIYFSYDVKMKEKGDIPEGYSVSREKKERFSLILESASTNQTSMYLCASSFGSQPQHFGDGTRLSIL.

This sequence joins TRBV6-5 and TRBJ1-1; D unclear. Trimming stripped 2 bases from V and 3 bases from J, with 7 bases between. Germline V CDR1 and CDR2: MNHEY, SVGAGI. This CDR3 comprises 13 residues. The CDR3 region has the DNA TGTGCCAGCAGTTACGAGATGTACACTGAAGCTTTCTTT. This translates into CASSYEMYTEAFF.

The chain is built from TRBV11-3 and TRBJ1-1; D may be TRBD1 (6 bases). The CDR3 has 15 amino acids. The ends were cut back, 1 base at V and 0 bases at J, with 9 bases in the middle. Germline V gene data show CDR1 as SGHNT and CDR2 as YENEEA. CDR3 protein: CASSLGTALNTEAFF. DNA of the CDR3: TGTGCCAGCAGCTTAGGGACAGCATTGAACACTGAAGCTTTCTTT.

This clone was detected only once. The rearrangement joins TRBV4-2 to TRBJ2-5, with 11 positions matching TRBD2. Per the germline V gene, CDR1 is LGHNA and CDR2 is YNFKEQ. The ends lost 2 bases at V and 5 bases at J; junction bases unmatched: 7. The CDR3 is made up of 16 amino acids. For the CDR3, the DNA is TGTGCCAGCAGCCAACCTAATAGCGGGGGGGCCGAGACCCAGTACTTC. Translating it yields CASSQPNSGGAETQYF.

This clone was picked up one time. The chain combines TRBV7-9 with TRBJ2-3; TRBD1 or TRBD2 may be the D gene (5 bases each). The germline V gene has CDR1 SEHNR and CDR2 FQNEAQ (reference sequence). The CDR3 is made up of 15 amino acids. Trimming cost V 4 bases and J 2 bases, with 13 bases left between them. CDR3 nucleotides: TGTGCCAGCAGCTACCGGGACCGAGACACAGATACGCAGTATTTT. Its translation is CASSYRDRDTDTQYF. The whole variable domain, remainder taken from reference TRBV7-9 and TRBJ2-3, is DTGVSQNPRHKITKRGQNVTFRCDPISEHNRLYWYRQTLGQGPEFLTYFQNEAQLEKSRLLSDRFSAERPKGSFSTLEIQRTEQGDSAMYLCASSYRDRDTDTQYFGPGTRLTVL.

The chain employs TRBV28 and TRBJ1-1; TRBD1 matches at 7 bases. CDR3 length: 15 amino acids. Germline CDR1 reads MDHEN; CDR2 reads SYDVKM. V lost 5 bases and J lost 0; bases outside the gene matches: 6. The DNA of the CDR3 is TGTGCCAGCAGTGGACGGACAGGAATGAACACTGAAGCTTTCTTT. This codes for CASSGRTGMNTEAFF.

This rearrangement joins TRBV27 to TRBJ1-2, with 10 positions matching TRBD1. The V segment lost 6 bases and the J segment 6 bases; nucleotides outside the gene matches: 7. Per germline, CDR1 MNHEY and CDR2 SMNVEV (reference sequence). CDR3 length: 14 amino acids. The CDR3 sequence: CASRSTGGANGYTF. CDR3 sequence (DNA): TGTGCCAGCAGGTCGACAGGGGGCGCGAATGGCTACACCTTC.

The chain employs TRBV19 and TRBJ2-7; tentative D call: TRBD1 (5 bases). CDR3 size: 15 residues. Germline V CDR1 and CDR2: LNHDA, SQIVND (reference sequence). The ends were cut back, 3 bases at V and 2 bases at J, with 14 bases in the middle. The CDR3 nucleotides are TGTGCCAGTAGTATTATTGGGGCAGGGACCTACGAGCAGTACTTC. Protein product: CASSIIGAGTYEQYF.

This rearrangement joins TRBV12-5 to TRBJ1-6; 7 nucleotides align to TRBD1. Germline CDR1 and CDR2: LGHNT and FRNRAP. Losses at the gene ends were 0 bases for V and 6 bases for J; bases not matched to a gene: 5. The CDR3 loop spans 16 amino acids. This CDR3 is CASGLVLGQSNSPLHF. The DNA for the CDR3 is TGTGCTAGTGGTTTGGTTTTGGGACAGAGTAATTCACCCCTCCACTTT.

As DNA, the CDR3 is TGTGCCAGCAGCTTGGTTTGGGGGAGCTCCTACGAGCAGTACTTC. Translating it yields CASSLVWGSSYEQYF. The V gene is TRBV5-5, the J gene TRBJ2-7; perhaps D is TRBD1 or TRBD2 (5 bases each). The CDR3 has 15 amino acids. CDR1 is SGHKS, CDR2 YYEKEE, per germline (reference sequence). The germline V and J ends were trimmed by 0 bases and 0 bases, with 10 bases remaining between them.

The chain carries TRBV5-1 and TRBJ1-4, with 8 bases lining up with TRBD1. This CDR3 comprises 16 residues. V dropped 4 bases and J dropped 4; count of bases not matched to a gene: 9. The germline V gene has CDR1 SGHRS and CDR2 YFSETQ. In DNA form, the CDR3 reads TGCGCCAGCAGCACCTATGGACAGGGCGATAATGAAAAACTGTTTTTT. Encoded protein: CASSTYGQGDNEKLFF.

This sequence joins TRBV5-1 and TRBJ2-3; TRBD2 aligns across 11 bases. The CDR3 loop spans 16 amino acids. The V and J ends lost 1 base and 7 bases, in that order; junction bases with no gene match: 8. Per germline, CDR1 SGHRS and CDR2 YFSETQ. The CDR3 DNA reads as TGCGCCAGCAGCTTGACCTTAGCGGGGGGGCCAAATACGCAGTATTTT. As protein: CASSLTLAGGPNTQYF.

This clone was seen a single time. V is TRBV9 and J is TRBJ1-4; D unclear. Germline V gives CDR1 SGDLS, CDR2 YYNGEE. Trimming removed 4 bases at V and 8 bases at J, with 21 bases between. This CDR3 is built from 16 residues. The CDR3 nucleotides are TGTGCCAGCAGCCCCCGCGAAGACCCTTATGGCGAAAAACTGTTTTTT. It is translated as CASSPREDPYGEKLFF.

This clone was recorded only once. The rearrangement uses TRBV11-3 and TRBJ1-5; D gene unclear. This CDR3 is built from 13 residues. Germline values: CDR1 SGHNT, CDR2 YENEEA. Trimming shortened V by 3 bases and J by 7 bases, and 10 bases separated the two germline ends. The DNA of the CDR3 is TGTGCCAGCAGCTTGGGGATACGGCAGCCCCAGCATTTT. It is translated as CASSLGIRQPQHF.

J is TRBJ1-5 and V is TRBV7-2; D might be TRBD1 (5 bases). Trimming pared 5 bases from V and 1 base from J, leaving 15 bases between. The V gene's germline CDR1 is SGHTA and CDR2 FQGNSA. This CDR3 has 16 amino acids. CDR3 bases: TGTGCCAGCAGCCCTCCCGGGGGTGAGAGCAATCAGCCCCAGCATTTT. Translated, it gives CASSPPGGESNQPQHF.

The table lists this clone with a count of one. The junction differs from germline at one of its ends, possibly a read error. The V and J genes are TRBV20-1 and TRBJ1-1; D perhaps matches TRBD1 (5 bases). This CDR3 is built from 10 residues. Germline V gives CDR1 DFQATT, CDR2 SNEGSKA (reference sequence). This CDR3 reads CSAREGRSLF. The CDR3 coding sequence is TGCAGTGCTAGAGAGGGACGGTCCCTATTT.

The rearrangement uses TRBV11-3 and TRBJ2-2; D remains ambiguous. Germline assignment: CDR1 SGHNT and CDR2 YENEEA. This CDR3 comprises 14 residues. V shed 4 bases and J shed 6 bases, with 12 bases lying between them. As DNA, the CDR3 is TGTGCCAGCAGCTCGAGGACCCTTCCCGGGGAGCTGTTTTTT. This codes for CASSSRTLPGELFF.

The rearrangement links TRBV7-9 to TRBJ2-3, with 13 nucleotides matching TRBD2. Looked up from germline, CDR1 is SEHNR and CDR2 is FQNEAQ (reference sequence). V gave up 4 bases and J gave up 2 bases; unmatched junction bases: 3. The CDR3 is 16 amino acids. CDR3: CASSSGLAGFTDTQYF. As DNA, the CDR3 is TGTGCCAGCAGCTCGGGACTAGCGGGGTTCACAGATACGCAGTATTTT.

This clone has just a few counts. The J gene is TRBJ2-3, the V gene TRBV7-2; possibly TRBD1 or TRBD2 for D (6 bases each). Trimming took off 3 bases at V and 5 bases at J, with 15 bases between the two ends. Germline V gives CDR1 SGHTA, CDR2 FQGNSA. The CDR3 is 15 amino acids. For the CDR3, the DNA is TGTGCCAGCAGCTTCCAACAGGGAGGAGGAGATACGCAGTATTTT. It yields the protein CASSFQQGGGDTQYF. Based on the CDR3 plus reference TRBV7-2 and TRBJ2-3, the full variable domain is GAGVSQSPSNKVTEKGKDVELRCDPISGHTALYWYRQSLGQGLEFLIYFQGNSAPDKSGLPSDRFSAERTGGSVSTLTIQRTQQEDSAVYLCASSFQQGGGDTQYFGPGTRLTVL.

This chain uses TRBV7-2 with TRBJ1-2, with a possible D match to TRBD1 (5 bases). Germline CDR1 and CDR2: SGHTA and FQGNSA. The CDR3 contains 13 residues. The V and J ends lost 5 bases and 6 bases respectively, with 13 bases between them. The CDR3 region is CASSAGTHNGYTF. For the CDR3, the DNA is TGTGCCAGCAGCGCCGGGACCCATAATGGCTACACCTTC.

This chain connects TRBV10-3 to TRBJ2-3; D is possibly TRBD2 (6 bases). The CDR3 spans 17 residues. V gave up 2 bases and J gave up 4 bases, with 19 bases separating them. Germline V gene sequence: CDR1 ENHRY, CDR2 SYGVKD. The CDR3, as DNA: TGTGCCATCAGTGAGCCGGGACTTCCCTCAGGTGCAGATACGCAGTATTTT. Its translation: CAISEPGLPSGADTQYF.

The genes are TRBV9 and TRBJ1-6; D is unclear. Germline CDR1 is SGDLS and CDR2 is YYNGEE. This CDR3 comprises 14 residues. Between the trimmed V and J ends, which lost 2 bases and 5 bases, there was a span of 8 bases. As DNA, the CDR3 is TGTGCCAGCAGCGTCGGCCTGCATAATTCACCCCTCCACTTT. It encodes CASSVGLHNSPLHF.

The chain carries TRBV6-2 or TRBV6-3 and TRBJ2-2; 8 bases map to TRBD1. V gave up 5 bases and J gave up 1 base; unmatched junction bases: 6. The CDR3 extends over 16 amino acids. Germline loops: CDR1 MNHEY, CDR2 SVGEGT. The CDR3 region is CASSHYGQGNTGELFF. Written as DNA, the CDR3 is TGTGCCAGCAGTCACTACGGACAGGGGAACACCGGGGAGCTGTTTTTT.

In its sample, this clone was seen a few times. The rearrangement uses TRBV5-6 and TRBJ1-1; TRBD1 aligns across 9 bases. Germline V gene sequence: CDR1 SGHDT, CDR2 YYEEEE. The junction had 8 bases not matched to a gene; V was cut back by 4 bases and J by 1 base. The CDR3 runs 16 residues. The CDR3, as DNA: TGTGCCAGCAGCCCAGTCCCGGGACAGGGGAACACTGAAGCTTTCTTT. It is translated as CASSPVPGQGNTEAFF. The full variable domain, its missing parts supplied by reference TRBV5-6 and TRBJ1-1, is DAGVTQSPTHLIKTRGQQVTLRCSPKSGHDTVSWYQQALGQGPQFIFQYYEEEERQRGNFPDRFSGHQFPNYSSELNVNALLLGDSALYLCASSPVPGQGNTEAFFGQGTRLTVV.

This rearrangement joins TRBV19 to TRBJ2-3; a weak D match, TRBD2 (7 bases). CDR3 length: 14 amino acids. V gave up 0 bases and J gave up 6 bases, with 10 bases separating them. From germline, CDR1 is LNHDA and CDR2 SQIVND (reference sequence). The CDR3 sequence: CASSIDGGQDTQYF. The CDR3 coding sequence is TGTGCCAGTAGTATAGACGGGGGGCAGGATACGCAGTATTTT.

The rearrangement uses TRBV24-1 and TRBJ2-2; D remains ambiguous. V lost 5 bases and J lost 5, with 20 bases in between. The CDR3 sequence is 17 residues long. Germline loops: CDR1 KGHDR, CDR2 SFDVKD. This CDR3 is CATSGEASRARTGELFF. CDR3 nucleotide sequence: TGTGCCACCAGTGGAGAAGCCTCAAGAGCGCGAACCGGGGAGCTGTTTTTT.

The gene calls are TRBV19 and TRBJ1-1; D unclear. Germline V lookup: CDR1 LNHDA, CDR2 SQIVND (reference sequence). V gave up 5 bases and J gave up 5 bases, with 9 bases separating them. The CDR3 has 12 amino acids. The CDR3 loop is CASSLTKTEAFF. The CDR3 DNA reads as TGTGCCAGTAGTCTAACGAAGACTGAAGCTTTCTTT. The complete variable domain, with remaining parts taken from reference TRBV19 and TRBJ1-1, reads DGGITQSPKYLFRKEGQNVTLSCEQNLNHDAMYWYRQDPGQGLRLIYYSQIVNDFQKGDIAEGYSVSREKKESFPLTVTSAQKNPTAFYLCASSLTKTEAFFGQGTRLTVV.